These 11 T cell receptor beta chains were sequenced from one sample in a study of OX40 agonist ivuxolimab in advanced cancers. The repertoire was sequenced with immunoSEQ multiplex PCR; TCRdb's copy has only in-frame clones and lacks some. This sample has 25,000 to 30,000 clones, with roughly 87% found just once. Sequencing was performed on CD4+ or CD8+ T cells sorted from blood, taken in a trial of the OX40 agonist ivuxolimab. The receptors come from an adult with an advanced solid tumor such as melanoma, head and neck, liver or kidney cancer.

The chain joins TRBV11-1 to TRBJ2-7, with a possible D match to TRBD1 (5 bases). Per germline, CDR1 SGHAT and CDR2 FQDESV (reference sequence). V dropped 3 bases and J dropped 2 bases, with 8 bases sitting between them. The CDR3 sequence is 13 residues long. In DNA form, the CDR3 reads TGTGCCAGCAGCTTTCAGGGTCCCTACGAGCAGTACTTC. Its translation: CASSFQGPYEQYF. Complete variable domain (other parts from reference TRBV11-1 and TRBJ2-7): EAEVAQSPRYKITEKSQAVAFWCDPISGHATLYWYRQILGQGPELLVQFQDESVVDDSQLPKDRFSAERLKGVDSTLKIQPAELGDSAMYLCASSFQGPYEQYFGPGTRLTVT.

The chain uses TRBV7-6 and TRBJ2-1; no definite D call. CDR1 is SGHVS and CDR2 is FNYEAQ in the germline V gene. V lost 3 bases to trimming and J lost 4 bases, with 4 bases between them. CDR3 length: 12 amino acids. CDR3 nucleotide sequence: TGTGCCAGCAGCTTCTCTTACAATGAGCAGTTCTTC. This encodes CASSFSYNEQFF. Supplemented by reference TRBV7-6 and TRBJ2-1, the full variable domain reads GAGVSQSPRYKVTKRGQDVALRCDPISGHVSLYWYRQALGQGPEFLTYFNYEAQQDKSGLPNDRFSAERPEGSISTLTIQRTEQRDSAMYRCASSFSYNEQFFGPGTRLTVL.

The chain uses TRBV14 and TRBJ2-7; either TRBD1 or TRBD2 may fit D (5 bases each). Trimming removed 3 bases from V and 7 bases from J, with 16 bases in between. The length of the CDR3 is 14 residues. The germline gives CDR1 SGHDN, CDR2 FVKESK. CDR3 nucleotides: TGTGCCAGCAGCCAGGGGACGGCTACCTCGGAGCAGTACTTC. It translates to CASSQGTATSEQYF.

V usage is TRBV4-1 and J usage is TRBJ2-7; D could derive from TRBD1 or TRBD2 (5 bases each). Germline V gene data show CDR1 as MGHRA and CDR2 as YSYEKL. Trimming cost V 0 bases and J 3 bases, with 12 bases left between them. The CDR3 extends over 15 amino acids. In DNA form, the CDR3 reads TGCGCCAGCAGCCAAGACTGGGGGACCCTCTACGAGCAGTACTTC. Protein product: CASSQDWGTLYEQYF.

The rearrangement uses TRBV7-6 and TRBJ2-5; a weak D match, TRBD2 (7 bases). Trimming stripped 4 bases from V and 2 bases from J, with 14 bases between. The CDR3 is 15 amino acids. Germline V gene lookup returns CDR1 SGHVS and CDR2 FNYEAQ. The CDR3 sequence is CASSSPGGPQETQYF. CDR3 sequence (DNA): TGTGCCAGCAGCTCCCCCGGGGGGCCGCAAGAGACCCAGTACTTC.

DNA for the CDR3: TGTGCCAGCAGCGAGGCGGGCGCTGAAGCTTTCTTT. It encodes CASSEAGAEAFF. This sequence joins TRBV7-3 and TRBJ1-1, with D unresolved. Germline V gene sequence: CDR1 SGHTA, CDR2 FQGTGA. V gave up 5 bases and J gave up 6 bases, with 10 bases separating them. The CDR3 sequence is 12 residues long.

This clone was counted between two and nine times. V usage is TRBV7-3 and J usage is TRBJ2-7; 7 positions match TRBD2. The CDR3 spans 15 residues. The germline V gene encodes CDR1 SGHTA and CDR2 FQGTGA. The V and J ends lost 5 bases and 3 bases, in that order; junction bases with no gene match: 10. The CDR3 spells CASSEGAGAIYEQYF. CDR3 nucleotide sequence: TGTGCCAGCAGCGAAGGGGCGGGAGCTATCTACGAGCAGTACTTC.

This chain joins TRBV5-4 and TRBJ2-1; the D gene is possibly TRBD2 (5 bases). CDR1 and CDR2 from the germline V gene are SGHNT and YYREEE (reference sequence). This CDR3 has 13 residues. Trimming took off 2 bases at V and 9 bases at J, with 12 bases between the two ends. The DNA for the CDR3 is TGTGCCAGCAGCTTAGTTCCTAGCAGTGAGCAGTTCTTC. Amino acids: CASSLVPSSEQFF.

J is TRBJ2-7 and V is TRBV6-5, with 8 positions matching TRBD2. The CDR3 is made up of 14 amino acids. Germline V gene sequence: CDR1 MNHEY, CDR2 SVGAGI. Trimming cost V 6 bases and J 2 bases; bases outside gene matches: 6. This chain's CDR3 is CASSRTSLAYEQYF. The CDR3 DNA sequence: TGTGCCAGCAGCAGGACTAGCCTAGCCTACGAGCAGTACTTC.

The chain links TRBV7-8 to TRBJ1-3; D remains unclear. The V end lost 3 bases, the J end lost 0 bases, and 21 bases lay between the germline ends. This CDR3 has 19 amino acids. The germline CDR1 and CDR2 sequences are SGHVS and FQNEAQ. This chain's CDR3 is CASSFREEESWDSGNTIYF. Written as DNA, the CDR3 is TGTGCCAGCAGCTTCCGGGAAGAGGAGTCTTGGGACTCTGGAAACACCATATATTTT.

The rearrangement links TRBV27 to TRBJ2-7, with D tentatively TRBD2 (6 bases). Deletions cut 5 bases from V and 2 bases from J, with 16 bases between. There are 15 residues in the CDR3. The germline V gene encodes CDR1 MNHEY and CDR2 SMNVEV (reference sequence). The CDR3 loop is CASSTVRDWTYEQYF. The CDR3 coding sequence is TGTGCCAGCAGTACCGTCCGGGACTGGACCTACGAGCAGTACTTC.